The next 16 T cell receptor beta chains were all read from a single sample in a study of T cell responses to AZD1222 COVID-19 vaccine. The method was immunoSEQ multiplex PCR; TCRdb's version includes in-frame clones alone and lacks a portion of them. The sample yields around 150,000 clones, 88% seen once. The material was peripheral blood, obtained on day 0 of AZD1222 vaccination. These TCRs come from an adult in good health.

The CDR3 loop reads CASSLDQARSYEQYF. The CDR3 bases are TGTGCCAGCAGCTTAGATCAGGCTCGCTCCTACGAGCAGTACTTC. The rearrangement links TRBV7-2 to TRBJ2-7; D is uncertain. The CDR3 extends over 15 amino acids. CDR1 and CDR2 from the germline V gene are SGHTA and FQGNSA. V was pared by 1 base and J by 0 bases, with 10 bases between.

The rearrangement joins TRBV7-2 to TRBJ2-3, with 12 bases aligning to TRBD2. In germline, CDR1 is SGHTA, CDR2 FQGNSA. V shed 5 bases and J 6 bases; nucleotides not matched to a gene: 6. CDR3 size: 15 residues. The CDR3: CASSKLAGGADTQYF. CDR3 nucleotides: TGTGCCAGCAGCAAACTAGCGGGAGGAGCGGATACGCAGTATTTT. Combining the CDR3 with reference TRBV7-2 and TRBJ2-3 gives the whole variable domain GAGVSQSPSNKVTEKGKDVELRCDPISGHTALYWYRQSLGQGLEFLIYFQGNSAPDKSGLPSDRFSAERTGGSVSTLTIQRTQQEDSAVYLCASSKLAGGADTQYFGPGTRLTVL.

The chain uses TRBV11-2 and TRBJ1-3; D is unclear. Germline lookup yields CDR1 SGHAT and CDR2 FQNNGV. This CDR3 is 14 amino acids long. Trimming shortened V by 1 base and J by 0 bases, and 4 bases separated the two germline ends. The DNA for the CDR3 is TGTGCCAGCAGCTTAGGGAGCTCTGGAAACACCATATATTTT. Its protein product is CASSLGSSGNTIYF.

This clone was recorded once. V is TRBV5-1 and J is TRBJ2-5; 8 positions match TRBD2. Unmatched junction bases numbered 7, after V lost 1 base and J lost 5 bases. In germline, CDR1 is SGHRS, CDR2 YFSETQ. The CDR3 is 15 residues long. The CDR3 reads CASSLRLAGIETQYF. In nucleotides, the CDR3 is TGCGCCAGCAGCTTGAGGCTAGCGGGTATCGAGACCCAGTACTTC.

This clone is a singleton in its sample. This chain joins TRBV10-3 and TRBJ2-2; 11 positions agree with TRBD1. The CDR3 is 14 residues long. Germline V gene data show CDR1 as ENHRY and CDR2 as SYGVKD. V gave up 8 bases and J gave up 5 bases; unmatched junction bases: 4. CDR3 region: CAILGQGATGELFF. The CDR3 DNA reads as TGTGCCATCCTAGGACAGGGGGCAACCGGGGAGCTGTTTTTT.

The chain carries TRBV5-4 and TRBJ2-2; D call uncertain. Germline V gives CDR1 SGHNT, CDR2 YYREEE (reference sequence). The CDR3 totals 13 residues. The V end lost 2 bases, the J end lost 5 bases, and 7 bases lay between the germline ends. CDR3: CASSFMGTGELFF. CDR3 coding DNA: TGTGCCAGCAGCTTTATGGGAACCGGGGAGCTGTTTTTT. Together with reference TRBV5-4 and TRBJ2-2, the CDR3 gives the full variable domain: ETGVTQSPTHLIKTRGQQVTLRCSSQSGHNTVSWYQQALGQGPQFIFQYYREEENGRGNFPPRFSGLQFPNYSSELNVNALELDDSALYLCASSFMGTGELFFGEGSRLTVL.

The chain couples TRBV7-3 to TRBJ2-1; D remains unclear. The CDR3 is 13 residues long. Trimming removed 4 bases from V and 4 bases from J, with 8 bases in between. Germline-derived CDR1 and CDR2 are SGHTA and FQGTGA. In DNA, the CDR3 is TGTGCCAGCAGCTCCTCGATGTACAATGAGCAGTTCTTC. Protein sequence: CASSSSMYNEQFF.

The chain recombines TRBV7-9 with TRBJ2-1, with D perhaps TRBD2 (5 bases). Germline V gene data show CDR1 as SEHNR and CDR2 as FQNEAQ (reference sequence). The CDR3 has 15 amino acids. V was shortened by 5 bases and J by 3 bases, with 14 bases between the two germline ends. Here the CDR3 DNA reads TGTGCCAGCAGCCTCCTAGTGGGGAGCTACAATGAGCAGTTCTTC. The encoded protein is CASSLLVGSYNEQFF.

The J gene is TRBJ1-2, the V gene TRBV12-3 or TRBV12-4; TRBD1 is a possible D gene (5 bases). The CDR3 has 13 amino acids. The V gene lost 6 bases and the J gene lost 6 bases, with 14 bases spanning the gap. CDR3 in DNA: TGTGCCAGCAGGCCTCTCGGACACCATGGCTACACCTTC. Amino acid sequence: CASRPLGHHGYTF.

This clone is a singleton in its sample. The genes are TRBV7-2 and TRBJ2-1; 7 bases agree with TRBD1. Germline lookup yields CDR1 SGHTA and CDR2 FQGNSA. The CDR3 runs 15 residues. Trimming cost V 4 bases and J 4 bases; bases outside gene matches: 7. The CDR3 protein is CASSSLGQAYNEQFF. Here the CDR3 DNA reads TGTGCCAGCAGCTCCCTCGGACAGGCTTACAATGAGCAGTTCTTC.

V and J are TRBV5-4 and TRBJ2-1; 7 nucleotides match TRBD2. The V gene's germline CDR1 is SGHNT and CDR2 YYREEE (reference sequence). The trim removed 0 bases at V and 15 bases at J, leaving 9 bases unmatched. This CDR3 comprises 13 residues. CDR3 sequence (DNA): TGTGCCAGCAGCTTGGACGTCGGGAGGATTGCGTTCTTC. Amino acid sequence: CASSLDVGRIAFF.

The chain couples TRBV24-1 to TRBJ1-1, with D maybe TRBD1 (5 bases). The germline V and J ends were trimmed by 2 bases and 2 bases, with 32 bases remaining between them. The CDR3 is 22 residues long. CDR1 and CDR2 from the germline V gene are KGHDR and SFDVKD. CDR3 nucleotide sequence: TGTGCCACCAGTGATTCCGGCGCCGCGGGGCCTTACAATCCTAAGCCTAACACTGAAGCTTTCTTT. It codes for CATSDSGAAGPYNPKPNTEAFF.

The chain carries TRBV5-1 and TRBJ2-3; no reliable D call. CDR1 is SGHRS, CDR2 YFSETQ, per germline. The V gene lost 0 bases and the J gene lost 1 base, with 12 bases spanning the gap. This CDR3 contains 16 residues. The CDR3 DNA follows: TGCGCCAGCAGCTTGGGGACCTCTACGGGCACAGATACGCAGTATTTT. It specifies CASSLGTSTGTDTQYF.

The genes are TRBV13 and TRBJ1-5; no definite D call. The V end lost 0 bases, the J end lost 3 bases, and 6 bases lay between the germline ends. The CDR3 runs 14 residues. The germline V gene encodes CDR1 PRHDT and CDR2 FYEKMQ (reference sequence). CDR3 sequence: CASSLGQLNQPQHF. DNA of the CDR3: TGTGCCAGCAGCTTAGGGCAGCTCAATCAGCCCCAGCATTTT.

This clone was counted a single time. The CDR3 sequence: CASSLIPGFFPFF. The CDR3 region has the DNA TGTGCCAGCAGTTTAATTCCGGGGTTTTTTCCTTTCTTT. The chain links TRBV28 to TRBJ1-1; D call uncertain. Trimming took 2 bases from V and 12 from J, leaving 16 bases between them. The CDR3 runs to 13 residues. CDR1 is MDHEN, CDR2 SYDVKM, per germline.

The chain recombines TRBV7-8 with TRBJ2-7, with D perhaps matching TRBD2 (6 bases). The V gene's germline CDR1 is SGHVS and CDR2 FQNEAQ. There are 14 residues in the CDR3. V was shortened by 0 bases and J by 3 bases, with 9 bases between the two germline ends. The CDR3 coding sequence is TGTGCCAGCAGCTTAGCTCCGACTAGCTACGAGCAGTACTTC. Translation: CASSLAPTSYEQYF.